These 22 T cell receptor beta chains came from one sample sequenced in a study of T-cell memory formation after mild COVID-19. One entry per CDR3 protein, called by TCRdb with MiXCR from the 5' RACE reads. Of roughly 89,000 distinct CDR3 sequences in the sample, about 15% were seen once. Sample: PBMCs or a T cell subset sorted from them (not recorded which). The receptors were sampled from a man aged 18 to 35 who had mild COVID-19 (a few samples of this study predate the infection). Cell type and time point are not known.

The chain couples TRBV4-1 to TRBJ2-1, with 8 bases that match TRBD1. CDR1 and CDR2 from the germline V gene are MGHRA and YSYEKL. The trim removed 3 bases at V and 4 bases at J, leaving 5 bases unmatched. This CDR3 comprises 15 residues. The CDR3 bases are TGCGCCAGCAGCCATTCTGGACAGGGATACAATGAGCAGTTCTTC. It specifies CASSHSGQGYNEQFF.

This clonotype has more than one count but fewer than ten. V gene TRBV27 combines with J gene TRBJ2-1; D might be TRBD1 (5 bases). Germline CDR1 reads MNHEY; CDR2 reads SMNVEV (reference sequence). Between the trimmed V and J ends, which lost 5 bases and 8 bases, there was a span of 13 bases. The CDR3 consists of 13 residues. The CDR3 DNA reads TGTGCCAGCAGTCCCAGTCAGGGCTATGAGCAGTTCTTC. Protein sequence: CASSPSQGYEQFF.

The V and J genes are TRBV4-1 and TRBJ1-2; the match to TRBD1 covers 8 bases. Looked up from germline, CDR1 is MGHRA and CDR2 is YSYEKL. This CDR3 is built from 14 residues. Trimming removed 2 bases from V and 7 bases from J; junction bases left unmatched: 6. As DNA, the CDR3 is TGCGCCAGCAGCCAAATCCCAGGGGGCGGTGGCTACACCTTC. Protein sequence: CASSQIPGGGGYTF.

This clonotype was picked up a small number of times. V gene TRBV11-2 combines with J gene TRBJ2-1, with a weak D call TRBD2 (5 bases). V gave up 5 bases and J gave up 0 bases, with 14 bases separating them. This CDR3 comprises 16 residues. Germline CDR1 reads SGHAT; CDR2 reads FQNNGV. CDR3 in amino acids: CASSKEGWSSYNEQFF. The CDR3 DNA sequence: TGTGCCAGCAGCAAAGAGGGATGGAGCTCCTACAATGAGCAGTTCTTC.

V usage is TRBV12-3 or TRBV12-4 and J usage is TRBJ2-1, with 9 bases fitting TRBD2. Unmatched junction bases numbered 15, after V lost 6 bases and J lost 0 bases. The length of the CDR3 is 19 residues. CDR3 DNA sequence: TGTGCCAGCAGCCATTTATCCGTTAGACTAGCGGACTCCTACAATGAGCAGTTCTTC. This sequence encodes CASSHLSVRLADSYNEQFF.

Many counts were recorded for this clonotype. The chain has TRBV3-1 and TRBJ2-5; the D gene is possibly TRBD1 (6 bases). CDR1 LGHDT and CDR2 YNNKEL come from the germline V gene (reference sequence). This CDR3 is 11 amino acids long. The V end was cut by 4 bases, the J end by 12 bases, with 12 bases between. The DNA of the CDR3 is TGTGCCAGCAGCCTCGGGACAAACGAGTACTTC. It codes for CASSLGTNEYF.

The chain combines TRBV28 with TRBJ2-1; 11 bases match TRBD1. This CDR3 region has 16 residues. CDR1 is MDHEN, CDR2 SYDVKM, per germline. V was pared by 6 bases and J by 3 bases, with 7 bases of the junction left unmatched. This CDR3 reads CASSIPGTGGYNEQFF. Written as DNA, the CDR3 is TGTGCCAGCAGCATTCCTGGGACAGGGGGCTACAATGAGCAGTTCTTC.

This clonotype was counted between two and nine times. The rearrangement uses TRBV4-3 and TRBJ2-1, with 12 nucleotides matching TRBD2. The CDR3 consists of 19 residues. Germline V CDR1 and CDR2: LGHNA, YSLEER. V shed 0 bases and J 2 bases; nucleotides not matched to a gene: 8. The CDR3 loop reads CASSQDRLAGGLPYNEQFF. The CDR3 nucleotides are TGCGCCAGCAGCCAAGATCGTCTAGCGGGGGGGCTACCCTACAATGAGCAGTTCTTC.

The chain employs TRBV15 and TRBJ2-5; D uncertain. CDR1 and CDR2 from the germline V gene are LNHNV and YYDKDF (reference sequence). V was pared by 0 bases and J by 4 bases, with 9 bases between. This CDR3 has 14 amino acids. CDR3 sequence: CATSRDRRGETQYF. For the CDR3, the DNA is TGTGCCACCAGCAGAGATCGGAGAGGAGAGACCCAGTACTTC.

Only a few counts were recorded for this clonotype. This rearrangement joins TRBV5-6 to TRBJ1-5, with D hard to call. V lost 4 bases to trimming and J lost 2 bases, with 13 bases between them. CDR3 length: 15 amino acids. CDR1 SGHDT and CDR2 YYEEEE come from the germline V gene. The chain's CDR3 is CASSRGPGRNQPQHF. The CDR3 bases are TGTGCCAGCAGCCGCGGTCCCGGGCGCAATCAGCCCCAGCATTTT.

This chain's CDR3 is CASSTLLVWETQYF. In DNA form, the CDR3 reads TGTGCCAGCAGCACTCTACTAGTGTGGGAGACCCAGTACTTC. The rearrangement joins TRBV7-8 to TRBJ2-5, with D possibly being TRBD2 (5 bases). The CDR3 runs to 14 residues. Germline values: CDR1 SGHVS, CDR2 FQNEAQ. Trimming stripped 5 bases from V and 5 bases from J, with 15 bases between. Full variable domain (outside the CDR3, taken from reference TRBV7-8 and TRBJ2-5): GAGVSQSPRYKVAKRGQDVALRCDPISGHVSLFWYQQALGQGPEFLTYFQNEAQLDKSGLPSDRFFAERPEGSVSTLKIQRTQQEDSAVYLCASSTLLVWETQYFGPGTRLLVL.

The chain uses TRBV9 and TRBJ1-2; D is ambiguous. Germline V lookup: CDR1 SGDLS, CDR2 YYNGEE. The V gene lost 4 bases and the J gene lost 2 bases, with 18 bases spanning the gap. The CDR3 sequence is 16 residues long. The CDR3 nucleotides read TGTGCCAGCAGCTCATCCATGGTGGATCCGAACTATGGCTACACCTTC. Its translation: CASSSSMVDPNYGYTF.

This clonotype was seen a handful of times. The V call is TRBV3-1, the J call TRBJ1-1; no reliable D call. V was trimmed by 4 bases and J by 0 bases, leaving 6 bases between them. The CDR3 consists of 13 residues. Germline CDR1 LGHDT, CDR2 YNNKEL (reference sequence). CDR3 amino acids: CASSPEMNTEAFF. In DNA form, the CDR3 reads TGTGCCAGCAGCCCGGAGATGAACACTGAAGCTTTCTTT.

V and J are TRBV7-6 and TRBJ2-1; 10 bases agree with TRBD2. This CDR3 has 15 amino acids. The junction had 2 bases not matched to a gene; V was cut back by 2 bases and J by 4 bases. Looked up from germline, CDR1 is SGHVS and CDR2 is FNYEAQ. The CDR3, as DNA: TGTGCCAGCAGCTTACTAGCGGGAGATTACAATGAGCAGTTCTTC. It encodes CASSLLAGDYNEQFF.

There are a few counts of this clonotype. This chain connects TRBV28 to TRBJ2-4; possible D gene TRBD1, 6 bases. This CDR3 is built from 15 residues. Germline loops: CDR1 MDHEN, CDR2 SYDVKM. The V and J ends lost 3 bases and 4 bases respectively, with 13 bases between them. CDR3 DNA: TGTGCCAGCAGTTTTCTGATTGGACAGAAAAACATTCAGTACTTC. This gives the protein CASSFLIGQKNIQYF.

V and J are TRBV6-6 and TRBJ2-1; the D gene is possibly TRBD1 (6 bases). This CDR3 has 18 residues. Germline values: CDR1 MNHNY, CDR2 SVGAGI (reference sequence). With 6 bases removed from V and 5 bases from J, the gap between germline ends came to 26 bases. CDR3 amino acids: CASSAVHYRESADNEQFF. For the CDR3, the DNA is TGTGCCAGCAGCGCAGTCCACTACAGGGAAAGTGCTGACAATGAGCAGTTCTTC.

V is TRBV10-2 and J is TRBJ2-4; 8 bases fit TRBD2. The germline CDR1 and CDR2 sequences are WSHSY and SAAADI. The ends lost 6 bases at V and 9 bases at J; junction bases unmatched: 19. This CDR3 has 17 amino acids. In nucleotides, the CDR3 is TGCGCCAGCAGGGGGGTCCCGGTCGGGGGGGGTACTGGCATTCAGTACTTC. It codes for CASRGVPVGGGTGIQYF.

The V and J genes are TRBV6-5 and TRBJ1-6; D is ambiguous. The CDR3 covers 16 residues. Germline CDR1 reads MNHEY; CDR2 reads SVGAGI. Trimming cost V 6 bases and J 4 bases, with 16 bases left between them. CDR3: CASSLRTGRYNSPLHF. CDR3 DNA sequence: TGTGCCAGCAGCCTACGGACGGGCAGATATAATTCACCCCTCCACTTT.

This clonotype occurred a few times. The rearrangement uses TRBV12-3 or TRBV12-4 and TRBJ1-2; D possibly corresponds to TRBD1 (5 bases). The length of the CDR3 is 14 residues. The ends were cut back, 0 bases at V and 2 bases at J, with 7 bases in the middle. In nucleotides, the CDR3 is TGTGCCAGCAGTTTAGCGGGACGGAACTATGGCTACACCTTC. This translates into CASSLAGRNYGYTF.

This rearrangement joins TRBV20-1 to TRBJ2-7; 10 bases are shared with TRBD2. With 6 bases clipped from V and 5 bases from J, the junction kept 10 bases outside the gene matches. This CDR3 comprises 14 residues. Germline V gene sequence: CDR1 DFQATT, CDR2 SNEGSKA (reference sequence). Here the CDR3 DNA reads TGCAGTGCCGCACTACTAGCGGGATTAGACGAGCAGTACTTC. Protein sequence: CSAALLAGLDEQYF.

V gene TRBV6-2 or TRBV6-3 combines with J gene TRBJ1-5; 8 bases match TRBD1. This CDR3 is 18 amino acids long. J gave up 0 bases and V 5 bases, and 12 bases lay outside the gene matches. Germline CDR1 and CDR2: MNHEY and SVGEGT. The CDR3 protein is CASSTEGTGAYSNQPQHF. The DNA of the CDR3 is TGTGCCAGCAGTACGGAGGGGACAGGCGCTTATAGCAATCAGCCCCAGCATTTT.

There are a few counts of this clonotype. The CDR3 loop is CASSLELGRAGPEAFF. As DNA, the CDR3 is TGCGCCAGCAGCTTGGAACTCGGTAGGGCCGGCCCTGAAGCTTTCTTT. The chain uses TRBV5-1 and TRBJ1-1; D unclear. Germline CDR1 and CDR2: SGHRS and YFSETQ. V was pared by 0 bases and J by 6 bases, with 18 bases between. The CDR3 runs 16 residues.